This T cell receptor (beta chain) emerged from a study of blood T cell repertoires in COVID-19. Study summary: Whether acute or convalescent, the COVID-19 samples came from the United States, Italy and Spain. PBMCs, B-cell-depleted T cells, or T cells were the source of the cDNA or gDNA that made up the material.

In the original workflow: Amplifying reference gene primers gave estimates of nucleated cell counts. Data came from immunoSEQ multiplex PCR; TCRdb stores just in-frame clones and leaves some out. V and J calls and clone size follow that table, whereas D and trimming were derived from the DNA. The sample has 400,000 to 450,000 clones, about nine tenths seen once. From germline, CDR1 is SGHNT and CDR2 YYREEE (reference sequence). Trimming left V 3 bases short and J 4 bases short, with 10 bases between. The CDR3 extends over 14 amino acids. The clonotype originates from a young woman with active or convalescent COVID-19. The sequenced material came from peripheral blood. The rearrangement uses TRBV5-4 and TRBJ1-4, with D tentatively TRBD1 (6 bases). Written as DNA, the CDR3 is TGTGCCAGCAGCTGGCAGGGGATTAATGAAAAACTGTTTTTT. This encodes CASSWQGINEKLFF. The whole variable domain, filled in from reference TRBV5-4 and TRBJ1-4, reads ETGVTQSPTHLIKTRGQQVTLRCSSQSGHNTVSWYQQALGQGPQFIFQYYREEENGRGNFPPRFSGLQFPNYSSELNVNALELDDSALYLCASSWQGINEKLFFGSGTQLSVL.